The source of this T cell receptor (beta chain) is a study of blood T cell repertoires in COVID-19 (dated by TCRdb to 2019 to 2021). Regarding the research as a whole: Samples covering the acute and convalescent phases of COVID-19 were provided by collaborators in the United States, Italy and Spain. The prospective study material was composed of cDNA or gDNA derived from T cells, B-cell-depleted T cells, or PBMCs. Deeply sampled blood TCRbeta repertoires from subjects exposed to, actively infected with, or recovered from COVID-19 were included in the dataset. The repertoires were released in a freely available public database intended as a resource for research on the immune response to SARS-CoV-2. The samples were drawn from two sources: the first 160 participants of the ongoing ImmuneRACE study, and 1,000 to 1,500 subjects contributed by 6 global collaborators. Sample metadata almost always included a de-identified subject ID, COVID-19 status, age in years and sex. Where HLA class I and class II types were available, the types were taken from metadata supplied by the sample provider, not from assay-based typing.

In the prospective study, participants were 18 to 89 years old, resided in around 25 geographic areas of the United States, and were enrolled through a virtual design. Cohort assignment in the prospective study relied on participant-reported clinical history from a screening survey and a study questionnaire. Recovered participants in ImmuneRACE Cohort 3 were defined by two consecutive negative NP/OP PCR tests, clearance by a healthcare professional, or resolution of symptoms. In the prospective study, mobile phlebotomists collected whole blood, serum and a nasopharyngeal or oropharyngeal swab from each participant. Participants in the prospective study had the option to provide additional blood draws and questionnaires over a roughly 2-month period. Before DNA extraction, blood samples from the prospective study were shipped at room temperature or frozen. About this clone itself: No antigen is known for it. Base qualities were left out, and no much larger clone turns up one base away.

What the study reported, not specific to this receptor: How much clinical and demographic metadata was included differed by source and by participant, and the metadata was provided uncurated.

TCRbeta CDR3 regions were amplified from genomic DNA by means of the immunoSEQ Assay, a bias-controlled multiplex PCR. Processing in the source paper ran as follows. Within the assay, amplification of reference gene primers was used to estimate how many nucleated cells each sample contained. Sequence reads were collapsed and filtered to measure the absolute abundance of every unique TCRbeta CDR3 rearrangement. For each sample, productive Simpson clonality was calculated by taking the square root of Simpson's diversity index across productive rearrangements. TCRdb took over this immuneACCESS table, retaining in-frame rearrangements with V and J assigned. Such tables are incomplete; in checked studies, under half of the missing clones stem from an unresolved V gene, and the remainder is unexplained. Clonal size and the V and J genes are those of that table, whereas D and trimming came from the DNA. For this sample there are some 200,000 clones; around nine tenths appear just once. The ten largest make up 0.7% to 0.9% of the sample.

CDR1 and CDR2 are drawn from the germline V gene: KGHSH, LQKENI. V trim: 0 bases; J trim: 4 bases; unmatched bases: 0. The CDR3, from cysteine to phenylalanine, totals 15 residues. Only the CDR3 part of the read is kept: 45 bases, read in frame from the first base. Specimen: PBMCs or T cells enriched from blood (not recorded which). The receptor was derived from a woman aged 18-35 years who had recovered from COVID-19. The V and J genes are TRBV18 and TRBJ2-3; 11 bases in the junction line up with TRBD2. The DNA is as follows: TGTGCCAGCTCACCACCTAGCGGGAGGGCAGATACGCAGTATTTT. This yields the protein CASSPPSGRADTQYF.